Each of the 27 T cell receptor beta chains below was sequenced from the same sample in a study of blood T cell repertoires in COVID-19. Here immunoSEQ multiplex PCR was the method, and the copy in TCRdb shows in-frame clones only, minus some. The data contain roughly 100,000 clones, about 86% of them seen just once; the ten biggest clones take up roughly 2.1%. What was sequenced was peripheral blood. These receptors came from a man in his fifties or sixties with COVID-19, enrolled during active disease.

The chain recombines TRBV5-8 with TRBJ2-7; 9 nucleotides agree with TRBD1. The CDR3 spans 17 residues. The V segment lost 3 bases and the J segment 2 bases; nucleotides outside the gene matches: 12. The germline V gene has CDR1 SGHTS and CDR2 YDEGEE. CDR3: CASSSGQGGPGTYEQYF. In DNA form, the CDR3 reads TGTGCCAGCAGCTCGGGACAGGGTGGGCCGGGCACCTACGAGCAGTACTTC.

The rearrangement uses TRBV5-4 and TRBJ2-1; possible D gene TRBD2, 6 bases. CDR1 is SGHNT, CDR2 YYREEE, per germline (reference sequence). There are 12 residues in the CDR3. V was cut by 4 bases and J by 11 bases, with 13 bases left in between. CDR3 sequence: CASSHAGSQQFF. CDR3 nucleotides: TGTGCCAGCAGCCACGCCGGGAGTCAGCAGTTCTTC.

The chain has TRBV9 and TRBJ2-7; no clear D. Germline V CDR1 and CDR2: SGDLS, YYNGEE. The CDR3 is made up of 14 amino acids. The ends were cut back, 0 bases at V and 4 bases at J, with 11 bases in the middle. CDR3 protein: CASSVAGSGYEQYF. DNA for the CDR3: TGTGCCAGCAGCGTAGCTGGTTCAGGTTACGAGCAGTACTTC. Full variable domain (missing parts from reference TRBV9 and TRBJ2-7): DSGVTQTPKHLITATGQRVTLRCSPRSGDLSVYWYQQSLDQGLQFLIQYYNGEERAKGNILERFSAQQFPDLHSELNLSSLELGDSALYFCASSVAGSGYEQYFGPGTRLTVT.

The chain carries TRBV20-1 and TRBJ1-4, with 8 nucleotides matching TRBD1. The germline V gene has CDR1 DFQATT and CDR2 SNEGSKA (reference sequence). V was clipped by 3 bases and J by 8 bases; unmatched bases: 5. This CDR3 is built from 13 residues. CDR3 in DNA: TGCAGTGCTAGTGACAGGGGAGACGAAAAACTGTTTTTT. This translates into CSASDRGDEKLFF.

The rearrangement links TRBV3-1 (or the pseudogene TRBV3-2) to TRBJ2-7; 8 bases line up with TRBD2. Germline loops: CDR1 LGHDT, CDR2 YNNKEL (reference sequence). Trimming cost V 3 bases and J 8 bases; bases outside gene matches: 15. The CDR3 is 16 residues long. The CDR3 protein is CASSQIAGTPLVKQYF. DNA of the CDR3: TGTGCCAGCAGCCAGATAGCGGGGACTCCTTTGGTCAAGCAGTACTTC.

The genes are TRBV2 and TRBJ1-4; D is uncertain. The CDR3 has 13 amino acids. Per the germline V gene, CDR1 is SNHLY and CDR2 is FYNNEI. Trimming stripped 6 bases from V and 1 base from J, with 6 bases between. CDR3 DNA: TGTGCCAGCAGAGTACTAACTAATGAAAAACTGTTTTTT. Translation gives CASRVLTNEKLFF. The full variable domain, completed using reference TRBV2 and TRBJ1-4, is EPEVTQTPSHQVTQMGQEVILRCVPISNHLYFYWYRQILGQKVEFLVSFYNNEISEKSEIFDDQFSVERPDGSNFTLKIRSTKLEDSAMYFCASRVLTNEKLFFGSGTQLSVL.

This clone was recorded only once. The chain couples TRBV30 to TRBJ1-5; D possibly corresponds to TRBD1 (5 bases). The germline V gene has CDR1 GTSNPN and CDR2 SVGIG (reference sequence). The CDR3 loop spans 14 amino acids. Trimming left V 3 bases short and J 1 base short, with 10 bases between. CDR3 coding DNA: TGTGCCTGGAGATACCAGGGAAGCAATCAGCCCCAGCATTTT. It translates to CAWRYQGSNQPQHF.

This clone was found once. This sequence joins TRBV19 and TRBJ1-2; D gene uncertain. Germline V gene data show CDR1 as LNHDA and CDR2 as SQIVND (reference sequence). The V gene lost 0 bases and the J gene lost 3 bases, with 14 bases spanning the gap. The CDR3 totals 16 residues. The CDR3 is CASSIEWTARYYGYTF. In nucleotides, the CDR3 is TGTGCCAGTAGTATAGAGTGGACTGCCAGATACTATGGCTACACCTTC.

The chain carries TRBV4-2 and TRBJ2-7; D possibly corresponds to TRBD2 (6 bases). The length of the CDR3 is 16 residues. Looked up from germline, CDR1 is LGHNA and CDR2 is YNFKEQ. The V gene lost 4 bases and the J gene lost 7 bases, with 23 bases spanning the gap. CDR3 in DNA: TGTGCCAGCAGCCCCCTGACCGGGACTGGGTCGGGGGAGCAGTACTTC. Amino acids: CASSPLTGTGSGEQYF.

This clone has a handful of counts. The rearrangement uses TRBV6-5 and TRBJ2-7, with a possible D match to TRBD2 (5 bases). CDR3 length: 11 amino acids. The ends were cut back, 6 bases at V and 6 bases at J, with 9 bases in the middle. In germline, CDR1 is MNHEY, CDR2 SVGAGI. The chain's CDR3 is CASRRAFEQYF. CDR3 DNA sequence: TGTGCCAGCAGGCGGGCCTTCGAGCAGTACTTC.

The rearrangement uses TRBV29-1 and TRBJ2-5; D is possibly TRBD2 (6 bases). CDR3 length: 13 amino acids. Deletions cut 5 bases from V and 1 base from J, with 11 bases between. Germline V lookup: CDR1 SQVTM, CDR2 ANQGSEA. Written as DNA, the CDR3 is TGCAGCGTTCTACGGGGGAGCCAAGAGACCCAGTACTTC. Protein sequence: CSVLRGSQETQYF.

The V gene is TRBV18, the J gene TRBJ1-3; possible D gene TRBD1, 6 bases. Germline lookup yields CDR1 KGHSH and CDR2 LQKENI. CDR3 length: 18 residues. V lost 0 bases and J 0 bases, leaving 15 bases between the germline ends. In DNA form, the CDR3 reads TGTGCCAGCTCACCACCGACGACAGGCATCGACTCTGGAAACACCATATATTTT. This encodes CASSPPTTGIDSGNTIYF.

Only a few counts were recorded for this clone. The chain has TRBV7-9 and TRBJ1-1, with unresolved D. CDR3 length equals 12 residues. Looked up from germline, CDR1 is SEHNR and CDR2 is FQNEAQ (reference sequence). Trimming removed 5 bases from V and 6 bases from J, with 10 bases in between. The CDR3 sequence: CASSPQVSEAFF. CDR3 DNA: TGTGCCAGCAGCCCCCAGGTTTCTGAAGCTTTCTTT.

This chain joins TRBV5-4 and TRBJ1-2; 7 bases align to TRBD1. The CDR3 length is 14 residues. CDR1 is SGHNT and CDR2 is YYREEE in the germline V gene (reference sequence). J lost 3 bases, V lost 1 base, and 3 bases had no gene match. The CDR3 DNA sequence: TGTGCCAGCAGCTTGTCCAGGGGGGACTATGGCTACACCTTC. Protein: CASSLSRGDYGYTF.

This chain connects TRBV18 to TRBJ1-2, with 7 positions matching TRBD1. This CDR3 comprises 14 residues. V was clipped by 3 bases and J by 6 bases; unmatched bases: 7. Per the germline V gene, CDR1 is KGHSH and CDR2 is LQKENI. The CDR3, as DNA: TGTGCCAGCTCACCCGACAGGGCTTTTAATGGCTACACCTTC. This gives the protein CASSPDRAFNGYTF.

This rearrangement joins TRBV28 to TRBJ2-2, with D uncertain. The CDR3 consists of 12 residues. Germline-derived CDR1 and CDR2 are MDHEN and SYDVKM. The V end was cut by 3 bases, the J end by 5 bases, with 4 bases between. For the CDR3, the DNA is TGTGCCAGCAGTTTTGTAACCGGGGAGCTGTTTTTT. It translates to CASSFVTGELFF.

CDR3 protein: CSVDNRQVMNTEAFF. CDR3 bases: TGCAGCGTTGACAATAGACAGGTAATGAACACTGAAGCTTTCTTT. V gene TRBV29-1 combines with J gene TRBJ1-1; tentative D call: TRBD1 (6 bases). From germline, CDR1 is SQVTM and CDR2 ANQGSEA. V dropped 3 bases and J dropped 0 bases, with 14 bases sitting between them. This CDR3 spans 15 amino acids.

This chain joins TRBV2 and TRBJ2-2; the match to TRBD2 covers 8 bases. Looked up from germline, CDR1 is SNHLY and CDR2 is FYNNEI. V dropped 5 bases and J dropped 1; count of bases not matched to a gene: 3. The CDR3 is 15 residues long. The CDR3 region has the DNA TGTGCCAGCAGTTGGACTAGCCGGAACACCGGGGAGCTGTTTTTT. Protein sequence: CASSWTSRNTGELFF.

The rearrangement uses TRBV5-4 and TRBJ1-2, with TRBD1 matching 9 bases. CDR1 is SGHNT, CDR2 YYREEE, per germline (reference sequence). The CDR3 has 15 residues. Trimming took 4 bases from V and 4 from J; bases not matched to a gene: 8. The CDR3 region has the DNA TGTGCCAGCAGCGGCACAGGGGGCGCCACCTATGGCTACACCTTC. Translation: CASSGTGGATYGYTF.

V is TRBV7-2 and J is TRBJ1-2; possible D gene TRBD1, 6 bases. Trimming removed 0 bases at V and 4 bases at J, with 9 bases between. Germline V gives CDR1 SGHTA, CDR2 FQGNSA. The CDR3 contains 14 residues. CDR3 DNA: TGTGCCAGCAGCTTAGCAGGGGACATCTATGGCTACACCTTC. This sequence encodes CASSLAGDIYGYTF.

The V call is TRBV7-2, the J call TRBJ2-5, with 7 bases aligning to TRBD2. This CDR3 comprises 15 residues. J lost 3 bases, V lost 5 bases, and 9 bases had no gene match. Per the germline V gene, CDR1 is SGHTA and CDR2 is FQGNSA. CDR3: CASSTTGTTKETQYF. The DNA for the CDR3 is TGTGCCAGCAGCACCACCGGGACTACCAAAGAGACCCAGTACTTC.

The genes are TRBV5-4 and TRBJ1-2; 9 bases align to TRBD1. Germline-derived CDR1 and CDR2 are SGHNT and YYREEE (reference sequence). V lost 5 bases, J lost 4 bases, and 9 bases stayed unmatched. There are 15 residues in the CDR3. CDR3 bases: TGTGCCAGCAGAAAGGGACAGGGAGACCTCTATGGCTACACCTTC. Translating it yields CASRKGQGDLYGYTF.

The genes are TRBV7-9 and TRBJ1-2, with D unclear. V lost 5 bases and J lost 0, with 13 bases in between. Germline V gene data show CDR1 as SEHNR and CDR2 as FQNEAQ (reference sequence). The CDR3 is 15 residues long. The CDR3 loop reads CASSPTPGTNYGYTF. In DNA, the CDR3 is TGTGCCAGCAGCCCGACACCTGGTACTAACTATGGCTACACCTTC. Supplemented by reference TRBV7-9 and TRBJ1-2, the full variable domain reads DTGVSQNPRHKITKRGQNVTFRCDPISEHNRLYWYRQTLGQGPEFLTYFQNEAQLEKSRLLSDRFSAERPKGSFSTLEIQRTEQGDSAMYLCASSPTPGTNYGYTFGSGTRLTVV.

The chain recombines TRBV2 with TRBJ1-2; tentatively, D is TRBD1 (5 bases). Trimming pared 0 bases from V and 2 bases from J, leaving 16 bases between. Germline CDR1 is SNHLY and CDR2 is FYNNEI. The CDR3 extends over 17 amino acids. The CDR3, as DNA: TGTGCCAGCAGTGAAGCGACGGCAGGGTACCACAACTATGGCTACACCTTC. Its translation is CASSEATAGYHNYGYTF. The full variable domain, its missing parts supplied by reference TRBV2 and TRBJ1-2, is EPEVTQTPSHQVTQMGQEVILRCVPISNHLYFYWYRQILGQKVEFLVSFYNNEISEKSEIFDDQFSVERPDGSNFTLKIRSTKLEDSAMYFCASSEATAGYHNYGYTFGSGTRLTVV.

V and J are TRBV5-1 and TRBJ1-4, with TRBD1 matching over 7 bases. The CDR3 spans 14 residues. Germline V gene lookup returns CDR1 SGHRS and CDR2 YFSETQ. Trimming removed 0 bases from V and 10 bases from J; junction bases left unmatched: 6. The CDR3 region has the DNA TGCGCCAGCAGCTTGGACAGGGGTGGTGGAAAACTGTTTTTT. Protein sequence: CASSLDRGGGKLFF.

V usage is TRBV6-1 and J usage is TRBJ1-6, with 7 bases lining up with TRBD1. This CDR3 has 16 residues. Germline assignment: CDR1 MNHNS and CDR2 SASEGT. V was pared by 4 bases and J by 7 bases, with 10 bases of the junction left unmatched. The CDR3 loop reads CASSGHRGTVNSPLHF. The CDR3, as DNA: TGTGCCAGCAGTGGGCATCGGGGGACAGTCAATTCACCCCTCCACTTT.

The rearrangement links TRBV10-1 to TRBJ2-2, with 15 bases matching TRBD2. With 6 bases clipped from V and 6 bases from J, the junction kept 8 bases outside the gene matches. The CDR3 extends over 17 amino acids. Germline assignment: CDR1 WNHNN and CDR2 SYGVQD (reference sequence). The CDR3 sequence is CASRELGLAGGAGELFF. The DNA for the CDR3 is TGCGCCAGCAGAGAATTGGGACTAGCGGGGGGTGCCGGGGAGCTGTTTTTT.